Described below is a single T cell receptor beta chain sequence and its context. This clone's antigen is unknown. It has no much larger one-base neighbor in the sample; base qualities were not kept. Library preparation was by the immunoSEQ multiplex PCR assay. The multiplex PCR relied on a mix of 60 forward primers for TCR Vbeta segments and 13 reverse primers for TCR Jbeta segments. A multiplex PCR assay on genomic DNA amplified the CDR3 region of rearranged TCR beta genes. On the Illumina HiSeq System, the amplified TCR beta libraries were sequenced as 87-base-pair reads. The paper's data handling went like this. A later analysis tallied 75 million to 95 million unique TCR beta chains across the 640 or so repertoires, and around 9.9 million of those chains were shared by two or more donors. A nearest-neighbor algorithm error-corrected the raw reads and collapsed the reads into unique sequences, merging closely related sequences to remove PCR and sequencing errors. V, D and J gene segments were assigned by aligning CDR3 sequences to IMGT reference sequences. For a sequence to be retained, a match of at least six nucleotides to both a V gene segment and a J gene segment was required. A rearrangement counted as productive if the CDR3 had no stop codons and remained in frame with V and J, and every other rearrangement counted as non-productive. CDR3 was defined by IMGT convention, running from the second conserved V-encoded cysteine to the conserved J-encoded phenylalanine. The earlier analysis of some 600 of the donors excluded sequences that lacked an unambiguous match to a single V gene segment. An earlier analysis of several hundred of the donors called V segments functional above 56.7% productive rearrangements and segregating when the between-donor standard deviation exceeded 5%. A statistical classification framework was developed to diagnose cytomegalovirus status using the catalog of TCR beta chain sequences. In a later analysis, V and J genes were assigned by comparing TCR nucleotide sequences against IMGT/GENE-DB human TR gene sequences. Using the TCRdist pipeline, a later analysis assigned CDR3 sequences along with most-parsimonious VDJ recombination scenarios. In a later analysis, each TCR beta chain was defined by its CDR3 amino acid sequence together with its V-gene family, and reads lacking a unique V-gene family were excluded. As a way to deal with suspected cross-contamination and a sequencing artifact, a later analysis dropped 450 to 600 nucleotide sequences that were highly shared and had low generation probability. In a later analysis, a clonal expansion index for each public chain was calculated from normalized within-repertoire ranks of inferred template counts. In a later analysis, generation probabilities were computed using a VDJ recombination model fitted to out-of-frame rearrangements, and the results were checked against IGoR. A later analysis scored TCR-TCR, TCR-HLA and TCR-CMV co-occurrence with hypergeometric tests, applying a repertoire-size bias correction to TCR pairs. In a later analysis, false discovery rates were estimated by permuting HLA or CMV assignments 20 times. In a later analysis, co-occurring TCRs were grouped using DBSCAN, with TCRdist sequence similarity added in when clustering inside HLA-allele-positive subsets. Repertoires with fewer than 30,000 or more than 120,000 public chains, plus five repertoires with anomalous nucleotide sharing, were excluded from co-occurrence clustering. TCRdb obtained this table from immuneACCESS and retained in-frame rearrangements with V and J assigned. These tables miss some clones; where compared with another copy, unresolved V genes account for less than half of the shortfall, and the remainder is unexplained. V, J and clone size reflect that table, while D and trimming were determined from the DNA. The sample table shows about 200,000 clones, and 65% to 85% are seen once. The ten largest make up about 1.7% of the sample.

CDR1 and CDR2 were assigned from the germline V gene (reference sequence) as MNHEY and SMNVEV. Trimming accounts for 6 bases at V and 5 bases at J, while the number of junction bases matched to no gene is 18. Including cysteine and phenylalanine, the CDR3 has 17 amino acids. Only the CDR3 DNA is retained, 51 bases long and in frame from the first base. The data were taken from a study of cytomegalovirus exposure and HLA in healthy donors (dated by TCRdb to 2015 to 2018). Broadly, across the study: An earlier analysis of several hundred of the donors reported 276 Gb of sequence data and 95 million to 130 million unique TCR beta sequences obtained from approximately 180 million T cells. On average, over 200,000 unique TCR beta nucleotide sequences were sequenced per donor among about 400 genotyped donors of the cohort, with 15% to 20% of those sequences being non-productive. The study used immunosequencing to profile the T cell repertoires of under 700 subjects and linked those repertoires to cytomegalovirus serostatus. HLA typing covered class I and class II loci at four-digit resolution. Along with the approximately 700-subject first cohort, a separate validation cohort of over a hundred different subjects was used. Five DR-DQ haplotypes were handled as single units for association and clustering, since linkage in the cohort was strong. The study aimed to test whether cataloging public T cell receptors could reveal signatures of past pathogen exposure. In an earlier analysis of 500 to 650 of the donors, high-throughput TCR beta sequencing was used to judge whether each TCR beta V gene segment behaved as functional or pseudogenic. Rather than using new phenotypic data, the later analysis identified candidate immune exposures from TCR beta sequences and from how often those sequences occurred across donors. Alongside the repertoire data, information on donor age, sex, ethnicity and CMV serostatus was compiled. In a later genetic analysis, genome-wide SNP genotypes for about 55% of the roughly 700 donors were used, and that subset was treated as a discovery cohort. Among the approximately 430 genotyped donors, approximately 81% belonged to the genetic ancestry cluster associated with self-reported Caucasian donors. High-throughput TCR immunosequencing, statistical association of individual TCRs with disease status, and machine learning were combined to predict cytomegalovirus infection status. A later analysis re-examined previously published TCR beta repertoires from more than 650 donors and added high-resolution HLA genotyping to investigate patterns of TCR occurrence. The number of typed donors differed by locus: roughly 629-630 for A, B, C, DRB1 and DQB1; 522 for DQA1; roughly 600 for DPA1; and around 450 for DPB1. An early release covering roughly 600 HLA-typed donors comprised about 300 gigabases of sequencing data and around 85 million unique TCR sequences. All discovery cohort repertoires had been generated using a single sequencing platform. The study at large found these results: In vitro tests confirmed that a few of the cytomegalovirus-associated TCR beta chains recognize cytomegalovirus antigens. Correlated functional status among segregating V segments might reflect linkage disequilibrium, but an unknown experimental factor could not be ruled out. In a later analysis, some 17,000 TCR beta sequences were associated with specific HLA alleles at a false discovery rate of 0.05. Compared with equally common non-associated chains, HLA-associated TCR beta chains in a later analysis were more clonally expanded and had lower generation probabilities. The presence/absence analyses assumed that sequencing depth was roughly uniform across donors, and that assumption may not be true. When HLA alleles, especially DR and DQ, strongly co-occurred, attributing TCR associations to individual alleles was difficult. Because counts were too low, some 17 rarely observed V segments, including chromosome 9 orphons, were left out of the earlier analysis of roughly 600 of the donors. The study gave a list of under 200 TCR beta chains associated with cytomegalovirus. In this cohort, only TCR beta chains were sequenced, and detectable features were limited by the absence of alpha or paired-chain data. The classifier was reported to diagnose cytomegalovirus status with high specificity and sensitivity in both the original and validation cohorts. The 87-base-pair reads could not distinguish some IMGT-functional V segments, including TRBV6-2 and TRBV6-3, so those segments were excluded. While some public TCRs were present in many individuals, most TCR sequences turned up only very rarely across donors. Immune exposure information for the cohort was limited to CMV serostatus. HLA typing was unavailable for some donors at each locus, so association tests used only the typed subset. V-gene and J-gene trimming of TCR beta chains was associated with a missense DCLRE1C variant in a later genetic analysis, and the association was replicated in an independent cohort. According to a later analysis, TCR association rates differed among HLA loci, with DRB1 alleles showing the most associated TCRs and HLA-C alleles showing the fewest. A cluster of highly shared sequence variants was judged likely to be a technical artifact of the sequencing pipeline. In a later analysis, most CMV-associated TCR beta chains were found to appear HLA-restricted, with HLA associations seemingly driven largely by CMV exposure. Broadly in line with IMGT annotations, most TCR beta V segments showed up in productive rearrangements about 87% or about 30% of the time in an earlier analysis of roughly 590 of the donors. In a later genetic analysis, fewer N-insertions in productive TCRs were reported among donors in an Asian-associated ancestry cluster than the approximately 630-donor mean. A further reported finding was that TCR beta sequences accurately predicted the HLA-A and HLA-B alleles for most subjects in the first cohort. A later analysis reported that several top co-occurrence clusters appeared linked to parvovirus B19, influenza, CMV and Epstein-Barr virus. It was suggested by the authors that the approach could potentially be generalized to other disease states and immunological phenotypes.

The cohort was made up of roughly 670 healthy bone marrow donors. Cohort members were all nominally healthy when sampled, although unrecorded immune exposures were likely present. The donor tested CMV seronegative, placing the donor among the approximately 360 seronegative members of the cohort. A peripheral blood sample was collected from each donor, and TCR beta sequencing was performed on peripheral blood mononuclear cells. Genomic DNA was extracted from the blood cell samples with the Qiagen DNeasy Blood Extraction Kit. Recombination linked TRBV27 to TRBJ2-7, with 8 central nucleotides matching TRBD1. The clonotype was recovered from a man aged 45-60 years in good health and CMV-seronegative. The specimen was PBMCs. For the CDR3, the sequence is CASSPTRSRGRAHEQYF. The sequenced DNA is TGTGCCAGCAGCCCAACCAGGTCCAGGGGGCGCGCCCACGAGCAGTACTTC.